A single sample gave rise to the 28 T cell receptor beta chains below, sequenced in a study of Graves' ophthalmopathy and Graves' hyperthyroidism. As the template, RNA transcripts were used to amplify TCR beta CDR3 regions. HTBI-primed RT-PCR formed the first round, and a multiplex PCR formed the second. TCRdb re-analysed the multiplex PCR reads in MiXCR, keeping a single row per CDR3 protein. The data show roughly 500,000 distinct CDR3 sequences, 13% to 15% seen once. Sequencing was done on a sample of blood. These receptors all stem from a woman aged 25-40 years with Graves' ophthalmopathy.

This clonotype was recorded many times. The genes are TRBV5-1 and TRBJ2-7, with D perhaps matching TRBD2 (5 bases). CDR1 SGHRS and CDR2 YFSETQ come from the germline V gene. The CDR3 consists of 16 residues. The V end lost 0 bases, the J end lost 0 bases, and 13 bases lay between the germline ends. The CDR3 sequence: CASSLVPGFNSYEQYF. The CDR3 nucleotides read TGCGCCAGCAGCTTGGTCCCGGGATTTAACTCCTACGAGCAGTACTTC.

This clonotype was seen repeatedly, ten times or more. The chain combines TRBV7-2 with TRBJ2-5; 10 nucleotides match TRBD2. Germline lookup yields CDR1 SGHTA and CDR2 FQGNSA. Losses at the gene ends were 5 bases for V and 2 bases for J; bases not matched to a gene: 8. The CDR3 totals 16 residues. CDR3 protein: CASSRTGTSDQETQYF. Written as DNA, the CDR3 is TGTGCCAGCAGCCGAACCGGGACTAGCGATCAAGAGACCCAGTACTTC.

This clonotype appeared many times. The chain recombines TRBV28 with TRBJ1-1, with D perhaps matching TRBD1 (5 bases). Trimming shortened V by 6 bases and J by 2 bases, and 19 bases separated the two germline ends. In germline, CDR1 is MDHEN, CDR2 SYDVKM. The CDR3 totals 16 residues. CDR3 bases: TGTGCCAGCAGCCCCCCGGGACCAACCTTTAACACTGAAGCTTTCTTT. Translated: CASSPPGPTFNTEAFF. The whole variable domain, remainder taken from reference TRBV28 and TRBJ1-1, is DVKVTQSSRYLVKRTGEKVFLECVQDMDHENMFWYRQDPGLGLRLIYFSYDVKMKEKGDIPEGYSVSREKKERFSLILESASTNQTSMYLCASSPPGPTFNTEAFFGQGTRLTVV.

This clonotype was picked up many times. One end of the junction is discordant with germline, which a read error may explain. The chain has TRBV7-2 and TRBJ1-2; 7 positions match TRBD1. Germline loops: CDR1 SGHTA, CDR2 FQGNSA. The CDR3 is made up of 12 amino acids. Written as DNA, the CDR3 is TGTGCTAGCACAAGGGGGCCCTATGGCTACACCTTC. It is translated as CASTRGPYGYTF.

This clonotype was found many times. The rearrangement joins TRBV7-2 to TRBJ2-4; D might be TRBD2 (6 bases). This CDR3 is 14 amino acids long. V dropped 5 bases and J dropped 6 bases, with 14 bases sitting between them. CDR1 is SGHTA, CDR2 FQGNSA, per germline. The chain's CDR3 is CASSQQAGGNIQYF. DNA of the CDR3: TGTGCCAGCAGCCAACAGGCCGGGGGAAACATTCAGTACTTC.

This clonotype was recorded many times. V gene TRBV28 combines with J gene TRBJ2-7; 8 bases fit TRBD1. The junction had 16 bases not matched to a gene; V was cut back by 6 bases and J by 3 bases. The length of the CDR3 is 17 residues. Germline CDR1 MDHEN, CDR2 SYDVKM. In nucleotides, the CDR3 is TGTGCCAGCAGCTCTCACAGATCGGACAGGGCCCGCTACGAGCAGTACTTC. Translation gives CASSSHRSDRARYEQYF. Supplemented by reference TRBV28 and TRBJ2-7, the full variable domain reads DVKVTQSSRYLVKRTGEKVFLECVQDMDHENMFWYRQDPGLGLRLIYFSYDVKMKEKGDIPEGYSVSREKKERFSLILESASTNQTSMYLCASSSHRSDRARYEQYFGPGTRLTVT.

This clonotype was seen repeatedly, ten times or more. The chain joins TRBV20-1 to TRBJ1-2; 7 bases match TRBD1. V lost 2 bases and J lost 2; bases outside the gene matches: 2. The germline CDR1 and CDR2 sequences are DFQATT and SNEGSKA (reference sequence). The CDR3 is made up of 13 amino acids. As DNA, the CDR3 is TGCAGTGCTAGAACAGGGGTCAACTATGGCTACACCTTC. Residues: CSARTGVNYGYTF.

This clonotype appeared many times. The CDR3 region is CASSGTAGNTIYF. CDR3 in DNA: TGTGCCAGCAGCGGGACAGCAGGAAACACCATATATTTT. The chain employs TRBV6-5 and TRBJ1-3, with 7 bases fitting TRBD1. Trimming at V came to 6 bases and at J to 4 bases, leaving 3 bases not matched to a gene. Germline CDR1 reads MNHEY; CDR2 reads SVGAGI. The CDR3 runs 13 residues.

V gene TRBV6-1 combines with J gene TRBJ1-1; 9 positions match TRBD1. This CDR3 contains 14 residues. J lost 6 bases, V lost 9 bases, and 11 bases had no gene match. CDR1 and CDR2 from the germline V gene are MNHNS and SASEGT. CDR3 nucleotides: TGTGCCAGTAGGGACAGGGCCTCTGCGGCTGAAGCTTTCTTT. Encoded protein: CASRDRASAAEAFF.

In its sample, this clonotype was seen many times. The chain employs TRBV10-3 and TRBJ2-5; 10 nucleotides align to TRBD2. Looked up from germline, CDR1 is ENHRY and CDR2 is SYGVKD. V shed 9 bases, J shed 4 bases, and the junction held 14 bases outside the gene matches. The length of the CDR3 is 16 residues. The CDR3 DNA reads TGTGCCATGGAGCTTCCGGGACTAGCGCCGGGAGAGACCCAGTACTTC. This encodes CAMELPGLAPGETQYF.

This clonotype has a handful of counts. V usage is TRBV4-1 and J usage is TRBJ1-1; tentative D call: TRBD1 (5 bases). This CDR3 region has 15 residues. CDR1 and CDR2 (germline): MGHRA, YSYEKL. Trimming removed 1 base at V and 2 bases at J, with 11 bases between. CDR3 residues: CASSQVSGINTEAFF. CDR3 nucleotides: TGCGCCAGCAGCCAAGTATCAGGGATTAACACTGAAGCTTTCTTT.

This clonotype was seen ten or more times. J is TRBJ1-5 and V is TRBV19; D perhaps matches TRBD1 (5 bases). CDR1 is LNHDA and CDR2 is SQIVND in the germline V gene (reference sequence). V lost 3 bases and J lost 6, with 15 bases in between. The CDR3 has 15 residues. The CDR3 spells CASSMGPNHLQPQHF. The CDR3 DNA sequence: TGTGCCAGTAGTATGGGGCCTAACCACCTTCAGCCCCAGCATTTT.

In its sample, this clonotype was seen many times. The chain employs TRBV24-1 and TRBJ2-5, with D unresolved. This CDR3 region has 12 residues. Germline V gene sequence: CDR1 KGHDR, CDR2 SFDVKD. Trimming removed 5 bases at V and 3 bases at J, with 6 bases between. The DNA for the CDR3 is TGTGCCACCAGTGTGAGGAAAGAGACCCAGTACTTC. The encoded protein is CATSVRKETQYF.

This clonotype was picked up many times. This chain joins TRBV5-1 and TRBJ2-4; no clear D. V gave up 0 bases and J gave up 7 bases, with 11 bases separating them. CDR1 is SGHRS and CDR2 is YFSETQ in the germline V gene. The CDR3 is 14 residues long. This chain's CDR3 is CASSLVGEGNIQYF. DNA for the CDR3: TGCGCCAGCAGCTTGGTAGGCGAAGGGAACATTCAGTACTTC.

There are many counts of this clonotype. The rearrangement links TRBV28 to TRBJ1-6, with a possible D match to TRBD1 (6 bases). V was clipped by 2 bases and J by 6 bases, with 14 bases between them. The CDR3 is made up of 16 amino acids. The V gene's germline CDR1 is MDHEN and CDR2 SYDVKM. The DNA of the CDR3 is TGTGCCAGCAGTTTACTCGGACAGAGAATTAATTCACCCCTCCACTTT. Its protein product is CASSLLGQRINSPLHF.

This clonotype was observed at least ten times. CDR3 DNA: TGTGCCAGCAGTTTCCAATCGGTCCATAGCAATCAGCCCCAGCATTTT. It yields the protein CASSFQSVHSNQPQHF. V is TRBV12-3 or TRBV12-4 and J is TRBJ1-5; D not resolved. The CDR3 consists of 16 residues. V gave up 3 bases and J gave up 0 bases, with 12 bases separating them.

This clonotype occurred many times. The genes are TRBV27 and TRBJ2-2; 10 bases line up with TRBD2. The V gene end was trimmed by 1 base and the J gene end by 6 bases; junction bases not matched to a gene: 5. In germline, CDR1 is MNHEY, CDR2 SMNVEV (reference sequence). CDR3 length: 16 residues. CDR3 amino acids: CASSLWPAGGPGELFF. CDR3 bases: TGTGCCAGCAGTTTATGGCCAGCGGGAGGGCCCGGGGAGCTGTTTTTT.

This clonotype was observed many times. The CDR3 loop is CSAGTSGGSRSQYF. As DNA, the CDR3 is TGCAGTGCTGGAACTAGCGGGGGGAGCCGGTCCCAGTACTTC. V and J are TRBV20-1 and TRBJ2-5, with TRBD2 identical over 12 bases. Germline lookup yields CDR1 DFQATT and CDR2 SNEGSKA (reference sequence). Trimming took 5 bases from V and 9 from J; bases not matched to a gene: 10. The CDR3 is 14 amino acids.

This clonotype was seen many times. J is TRBJ1-2 and V is TRBV20-1; 10 bases map to TRBD1. Germline-derived CDR1 and CDR2 are DFQATT and SNEGSKA (reference sequence). The CDR3 is 12 residues long. V lost 6 bases to trimming and J lost 7 bases; unmatched junction nucleotides: 5. The CDR3 here is CSAGGQGVGYTF. The CDR3 DNA reads as TGCAGTGCGGGAGGACAGGGGGTTGGCTACACCTTC.

This clonotype was seen only a few times. The genes are TRBV18 and TRBJ1-1; no definite D call. This CDR3 has 13 amino acids. V lost 6 bases to trimming and J lost 0 bases, with 8 bases between them. The V gene's germline CDR1 is KGHSH and CDR2 LQKENI. This chain's CDR3 is CASSQDMNTEAFF. The CDR3 DNA reads TGTGCCAGCTCGCAAGACATGAACACTGAAGCTTTCTTT.

This clonotype was picked up many times. This chain joins TRBV20-1 and TRBJ1-1, with D unresolved. Germline lookup yields CDR1 DFQATT and CDR2 SNEGSKA (reference sequence). V lost 5 bases to trimming and J lost 10 bases, with 20 bases between them. This CDR3 is 13 amino acids long. This chain's CDR3 is CSADDVNGNIAFF. For the CDR3, the DNA is TGCAGTGCTGATGACGTAAACGGGAATATAGCTTTCTTT.

This clonotype was observed many times. A much larger clone lies a single base off, so this may be a read error. The CDR3 protein is CASSEAAGGQETQYF. DNA of the CDR3: TGTGCCAGCAGTGAAGCAGCGGGGGGCCAAGAGACCCAGTACTTC. This rearrangement joins TRBV6-1 to TRBJ2-5; 9 nucleotides line up with TRBD2. CDR1 is MNHNS and CDR2 is SASEGT in the germline V gene. This CDR3 region has 15 residues. V lost 0 bases, J lost 1 base, and 0 bases stayed unmatched.

This clonotype was counted only a few times. The chain joins TRBV3-1 to TRBJ2-7; TRBD2 is a possible D gene (6 bases). The ends were cut back, 1 base at V and 0 bases at J, with 10 bases in the middle. The CDR3 spans 15 residues. From germline, CDR1 is LGHDT and CDR2 YNNKEL (reference sequence). This CDR3 is CASSQARGLSYEQYF. CDR3 sequence (DNA): TGTGCCAGCAGCCAAGCCCGGGGACTCTCCTACGAGCAGTACTTC.

This clonotype occurred a few times. This chain connects TRBV6-1 to TRBJ2-4, with 10 nucleotides matching TRBD2. Germline V lookup: CDR1 MNHNS, CDR2 SASEGT. The CDR3 sequence is 12 residues long. Germline trimming cut 4 bases from V and 13 bases from J; bases unmatched to any gene: 4. The CDR3 region is CASSVIAGGQYF. As DNA, the CDR3 is TGTGCCAGCAGTGTTATAGCGGGAGGCCAGTACTTC.

The V call is TRBV4-1, the J call TRBJ1-5; unclear D gene. V was trimmed by 3 bases and J by 0 bases, leaving 9 bases between them. Germline assignment: CDR1 MGHRA and CDR2 YSYEKL. The CDR3 sequence is 15 residues long. CDR3 sequence (DNA): TGCGCCAGCAGCCAGGAAATGACTAGCAATCAGCCCCAGCATTTT. It encodes CASSQEMTSNQPQHF.

In its sample, this clonotype was seen many times. The chain recombines TRBV7-2 with TRBJ1-1; the match to TRBD1 covers 10 bases. CDR1 is SGHTA, CDR2 FQGNSA, per germline. The CDR3 covers 12 residues. The V and J ends lost 2 bases and 14 bases, in that order; junction bases with no gene match: 5. This CDR3 reads CASSLRQGALFF. The CDR3 DNA follows: TGTGCCAGCAGCTTACGACAGGGGGCTTTGTTCTTT.

The sample holds many counts of this clonotype. This rearrangement joins TRBV7-3 to TRBJ1-1, with D tentatively TRBD1 (6 bases). Germline CDR1 SGHTA, CDR2 FQGTGA. The CDR3 totals 13 residues. V gave up 6 bases and J gave up 5 bases, with 13 bases separating them. CDR3 sequence reads: CASRSTGSTEAFF. The CDR3 DNA sequence: TGTGCCAGCAGATCCACAGGGAGTACTGAAGCTTTCTTT.

This clonotype was seen at least ten times. The V gene is TRBV11-1, the J gene TRBJ1-1; no reliable D call. CDR1 and CDR2 (germline): SGHAT, FQDESV (reference sequence). The CDR3 totals 14 residues. The V end lost 1 base, the J end lost 2 bases, and 8 bases lay between the germline ends. Written as DNA, the CDR3 is TGTGCCAGCAGCTTAGGAGAGGAAAACACTGAAGCTTTCTTT. It specifies CASSLGEENTEAFF.